The T cell receptor beta chain described here comes from a study of blood T cell repertoires in COVID-19. CDR1 is MDHEN and CDR2 is SYDVKM in the germline V gene. After removal of 5 bases from V and 5 bases from J, the junction contained 8 bases not matched to a gene. CDR3 length: 14 amino acids. Clones were read by immunoSEQ multiplex PCR, and TCRdb kept only the in-frame ones, dropping some. The sample contains a few hundred thousand clones, around 84% of which appear only once. This clonotype was sampled from a man in his fifties or sixties with acute or convalescent COVID-19. Sequencing was carried out using peripheral blood. The rearrangement uses TRBV28 and TRBJ2-5; the match to TRBD1 covers 7 bases. CDR3 sequence reads: CASSGYTGDETQYF. In nucleotides, the CDR3 is TGTGCCAGCAGTGGTTACACAGGGGACGAGACCCAGTACTTC.